These 5 T cell receptor beta chains were sequenced from one sample in a study of PD-1 and CTLA-4 blockade in melanoma. Method: immunoSEQ multiplex PCR; TCRdb's copy keeps in-frame clones and lacks some. The data show almost 30,000 clones, roughly nine tenths seen once. The specimen comprised CD8+ T cells from peripheral blood, sampled before anti-PD-1 treatment. All receptors derive from a human donor with melanoma.

The chain carries TRBV5-1 and TRBJ2-7; maybe TRBD2 (7 bases). The CDR3 consists of 14 residues. Per germline, CDR1 SGHRS and CDR2 YFSETQ. V shed 0 bases and J shed 5 bases, with 12 bases lying between them. CDR3 bases: TGCGCCAGCAGCTTGGTAGGGGGAGGGGACGAGCAGTACTTC. This translates into CASSLVGGGDEQYF.

The rearrangement links TRBV6-5 to TRBJ2-7, with 7 bases lining up with TRBD1. This CDR3 has 15 residues. The germline gives CDR1 MNHEY, CDR2 SVGAGI. V lost 5 bases, J lost 4 bases, and 11 bases stayed unmatched. The CDR3 protein is CASSTRDSLPYEQYF. CDR3 DNA: TGTGCCAGCAGTACCCGGGACAGTCTCCCGTACGAGCAGTACTTC.

The genes are TRBV29-1 and TRBJ1-1; D call uncertain. The CDR3 runs 12 residues. Trimming removed 6 bases from V and 2 bases from J, with 10 bases in between. Germline values: CDR1 SQVTM, CDR2 ANQGSEA. The CDR3 DNA follows: TGCAGCGTCCTGACACCTAACACTGAAGCTTTCTTT. It specifies CSVLTPNTEAFF.

The V call is TRBV15, the J call TRBJ1-5; D gene uncertain. The CDR3 is made up of 12 amino acids. The V and J ends lost 1 base and 4 bases respectively, with 2 bases between them. CDR1 is LNHNV, CDR2 YYDKDF, per germline (reference sequence). The CDR3: CATSRANQPQHF. The CDR3 DNA is TGTGCCACCAGCAGAGCGAATCAGCCCCAGCATTTT.

This chain uses TRBV19 with TRBJ1-1; possibly TRBD1 for D (5 bases). This CDR3 has 13 residues. The V and J ends lost 6 bases and 0 bases respectively, with 8 bases between them. Per the germline V gene, CDR1 is LNHDA and CDR2 is SQIVND (reference sequence). CDR3 sequence: CASSRTMNTEAFF. The CDR3 region has the DNA TGTGCCAGTAGCCGGACAATGAACACTGAAGCTTTCTTT. Combining the CDR3 with reference TRBV19 and TRBJ1-1 gives the whole variable domain DGGITQSPKYLFRKEGQNVTLSCEQNLNHDAMYWYRQDPGQGLRLIYYSQIVNDFQKGDIAEGYSVSREKKESFPLTVTSAQKNPTAFYLCASSRTMNTEAFFGQGTRLTVV.